What follows are 19 T cell receptor beta chains derived from one specimen sequenced in a study of shared clonotypes between healthy human individuals. The assay was immunoSEQ multiplex PCR, and TCRdb's table has in-frame clones only and misses some. The sample consists of about 1.5 million clones, roughly 98% of them appearing once. Material for sequencing was naive CD4+ T cells sorted from blood. Subset here: CD45RA+ positively selected. These receptor sequences come from a man between 25 and 39 years old in good health.

The chain couples TRBV11-2 to TRBJ2-7; possibly TRBD2 for D (5 bases). Germline V gene sequence: CDR1 SGHAT, CDR2 FQNNGV. V was cut by 5 bases and J by 3 bases, with 17 bases left in between. The CDR3 is 15 amino acids. CDR3 amino acids: CASSPRETGNYEQYF. The CDR3 DNA is TGTGCCAGCAGCCCCCGAGAGACGGGAAACTACGAGCAGTACTTC. Full variable domain (remainder filled in from reference TRBV11-2 and TRBJ2-7): EAGVAQSPRYKIIEKRQSVAFWCNPISGHATLYWYQQILGQGPKLLIQFQNNGVVDDSQLPKDRFSAERLKGVDSTLKIQPAKLEDSAVYLCASSPRETGNYEQYFGPGTRLTVT.

With regard to this clone: The same CDR3 can be traced to other DNA sequences in this sample. The chain combines TRBV28 with TRBJ2-7; tentatively, D is TRBD2 (5 bases). Trimming took 3 bases from V and 6 from J, leaving 12 bases between them. Germline CDR1 and CDR2: MDHEN and SYDVKM. This CDR3 has 13 residues. The CDR3: CASSLAGVGEQYF. Written as DNA, the CDR3 is TGTGCCAGCAGTTTGGCCGGGGTGGGCGAGCAGTACTTC.

The chain employs TRBV2 and TRBJ2-7; D might be TRBD2 (9 bases). V lost 8 bases to trimming and J lost 5 bases, with 28 bases between them. Germline CDR1 SNHLY, CDR2 FYNNEI. The CDR3 runs to 17 residues. The CDR3 spells CASGRGQGVAGVNEQYF. CDR3 coding DNA: TGTGCCAGCGGCAGGGGGCAAGGGGTAGCGGGAGTTAACGAGCAGTACTTC.

The V gene is TRBV15, the J gene TRBJ2-1, with 8 bases identical to TRBD2. Trimming at V came to 1 base and at J to 1 base, leaving 15 bases not matched to a gene. The CDR3 is 20 residues long. CDR1 is LNHNV, CDR2 YYDKDF, per germline (reference sequence). DNA of the CDR3: TGTGCCACCAGCAGAGTATGGGGGACTAGTGGATTTCAGTCCTACAATGAGCAGTTCTTC. Translated: CATSRVWGTSGFQSYNEQFF.

V usage is TRBV9 and J usage is TRBJ2-1; 8 bases align to TRBD2. The CDR3 spans 17 residues. Germline values: CDR1 SGDLS, CDR2 YYNGEE. Germline trimming cut 0 bases from V and 5 bases from J; bases unmatched to any gene: 10. CDR3 sequence (DNA): TGTGCCAGCAGCGTAGGACCCGTACTAGCGGCCCACAATGAGCAGTTCTTC. This sequence encodes CASSVGPVLAAHNEQFF. The complete variable domain, with remaining parts taken from reference TRBV9 and TRBJ2-1, reads DSGVTQTPKHLITATGQRVTLRCSPRSGDLSVYWYQQSLDQGLQFLIQYYNGEERAKGNILERFSAQQFPDLHSELNLSSLELGDSALYFCASSVGPVLAAHNEQFFGPGTRLTVL.

With respect to this clone: The same CDR3 can be traced to other DNA sequences in this sample. The rearrangement joins TRBV5-1 to TRBJ1-5; 9 bases fit TRBD1. CDR3 length: 16 residues. Trimming took 0 bases from V and 1 from J; bases not matched to a gene: 2. The germline CDR1 and CDR2 sequences are SGHRS and YFSETQ. CDR3 amino acids: CASSLGTGDSNQPQHF. The CDR3 DNA follows: TGCGCCAGCAGCTTGGGGACAGGGGACAGCAATCAGCCCCAGCATTTT.

The chain has TRBV7-2 and TRBJ2-2, with no clear D. V lost 1 base to trimming and J lost 3 bases, with 18 bases between them. The CDR3 covers 18 residues. CDR1 and CDR2 from the germline V gene are SGHTA and FQGNSA. The CDR3 region is CASSLVRVSKGYTGELFF. The CDR3 nucleotides are TGTGCCAGCAGCTTAGTACGGGTTAGCAAAGGGTACACCGGGGAGCTGTTTTTT.

The rearrangement links TRBV5-4 to TRBJ2-7; TRBD2 aligns across 13 bases. Germline trimming cut 2 bases from V and 2 bases from J; bases unmatched to any gene: 7. Germline loops: CDR1 SGHNT, CDR2 YYREEE (reference sequence). The CDR3 is 17 residues long. This CDR3 reads CASSLGLAGVTAYEQYF. The CDR3 DNA sequence: TGTGCCAGCAGCTTAGGACTAGCGGGAGTGACAGCCTACGAGCAGTACTTC. Filled out from reference TRBV5-4 and TRBJ2-7, the complete variable domain reads ETGVTQSPTHLIKTRGQQVTLRCSSQSGHNTVSWYQQALGQGPQFIFQYYREEENGRGNFPPRFSGLQFPNYSSELNVNALELDDSALYLCASSLGLAGVTAYEQYFGPGTRLTVT.

The gene calls are TRBV28 and TRBJ1-5; D is perhaps TRBD1 (6 bases). The CDR3 covers 15 residues. Trimming removed 2 bases at V and 7 bases at J, with 15 bases between. Per the germline V gene, CDR1 is MDHEN and CDR2 is SYDVKM. The CDR3 spells CASSLEESGVQPQHF. The CDR3 coding sequence is TGTGCCAGCAGTTTAGAAGAGTCAGGGGTCCAGCCCCAGCATTTT.

This rearrangement joins TRBV5-1 to TRBJ2-5, with 12 bases lining up with TRBD2. Trimming took 2 bases from V and 1 from J; bases not matched to a gene: 3. The germline V gene encodes CDR1 SGHRS and CDR2 YFSETQ. The length of the CDR3 is 16 residues. CDR3 in DNA: TGCGCCAGCAGCTTCGGGACTAGCGGGTCCCAAGAGACCCAGTACTTC. Amino acid sequence: CASSFGTSGSQETQYF. Filled out from reference TRBV5-1 and TRBJ2-5, the complete variable domain reads KAGVTQTPRYLIKTRGQQVTLSCSPISGHRSVSWYQQTPGQGLQFLFEYFSETQRNKGNFPGRFSGRQFSNSRSEMNVSTLELGDSALYLCASSFGTSGSQETQYFGPGTRLLVL.

V gene TRBV15 combines with J gene TRBJ2-7; TRBD1 or TRBD2 may be the D gene (5 bases each). The V gene's germline CDR1 is LNHNV and CDR2 YYDKDF (reference sequence). The CDR3 sequence is 16 residues long. The V end was cut by 1 base, the J end by 2 bases, with 15 bases between. CDR3 sequence (DNA): TGTGCCACCAGCAGAGCCGTCGGGACGGCGACCTACGAGCAGTACTTC. Protein product: CATSRAVGTATYEQYF.

This chain joins TRBV28 and TRBJ1-2; D is uncertain. This CDR3 has 13 amino acids. The ends were cut back, 5 bases at V and 6 bases at J, with 13 bases in the middle. Germline assignment: CDR1 MDHEN and CDR2 SYDVKM. The CDR3 region is CASSKRRMDGYTF. The DNA of the CDR3 is TGTGCCAGCAGTAAGAGACGGATGGATGGCTACACCTTC.

The chain is built from TRBV9 and TRBJ2-1, with D possibly called TRBD1 or TRBD2 (5 bases each). CDR1 is SGDLS and CDR2 is YYNGEE in the germline V gene. The V end lost 0 bases, the J end lost 8 bases, and 15 bases lay between the germline ends. The CDR3 covers 15 residues. The CDR3 protein is CASSVGWARGDEQFF. CDR3 sequence (DNA): TGTGCCAGCAGCGTAGGATGGGCCCGAGGGGATGAGCAGTTCTTC.

The CDR3 region has the DNA TGTGCCAGCAGTTTGCCCATGGCCCATAACACTGAAGCTTTCTTT. Its protein is CASSLPMAHNTEAFF. The chain couples TRBV28 to TRBJ1-1, with D hard to call. V gave up 3 bases and J gave up 2 bases, with 13 bases separating them. There are 15 residues in the CDR3. Germline CDR1 and CDR2: MDHEN and SYDVKM.

The chain couples TRBV19 to TRBJ1-5; the D is unclear. Trimming took off 1 base at V and 0 bases at J, with 7 bases between the two ends. Germline assignment: CDR1 LNHDA and CDR2 SQIVND (reference sequence). The CDR3 extends over 15 amino acids. The CDR3 DNA is TGTGCCAGTAGTATAGTCAAAGATAGCAATCAGCCCCAGCATTTT. It codes for CASSIVKDSNQPQHF.

V gene TRBV19 combines with J gene TRBJ2-5; a possible D gene is TRBD1 (6 bases). V was shortened by 4 bases and J by 8 bases, with 17 bases between the two germline ends. Germline V lookup: CDR1 LNHDA, CDR2 SQIVND (reference sequence). There are 14 residues in the CDR3. The CDR3 nucleotides read TGTGCCAGTAGTACGCTCCGGGACACGGGAACCCAGTACTTC. Translated, it gives CASSTLRDTGTQYF.

This rearrangement joins TRBV5-4 to TRBJ2-7; D uncertain. Germline CDR1 reads SGHNT; CDR2 reads YYREEE (reference sequence). V was trimmed by 1 base and J by 1 base, leaving 9 bases between them. The CDR3 length is 14 residues. Here the CDR3 reads CASSLWRRSYEQYF. CDR3 bases: TGTGCCAGCAGCTTGTGGCGCAGGTCCTACGAGCAGTACTTC.

This chain connects TRBV7-3 to TRBJ2-7, with D hard to call. Trimming took off 2 bases at V and 0 bases at J, with 11 bases between the two ends. The CDR3 spans 15 residues. CDR1 and CDR2 (germline): SGHTA, FQGTGA. CDR3 nucleotides: TGTGCCAGCAGCTTATTGGCCGCGAGCTCCTACGAGCAGTACTTC. Translated: CASSLLAASSYEQYF. The full variable domain, rest sourced from reference TRBV7-3 and TRBJ2-7, is GAGVSQTPSNKVTEKGKYVELRCDPISGHTALYWYRQSLGQGPEFLIYFQGTGAADDSGLPNDRFFAVRPEGSVSTLKIQRTERGDSAVYLCASSLLAASSYEQYFGPGTRLTVT.

This chain connects TRBV4-3 to TRBJ1-4; D unresolved. The germline V and J ends were trimmed by 1 base and 4 bases, with 13 bases remaining between them. The V gene's germline CDR1 is LGHNA and CDR2 YSLEER. CDR3 length: 16 amino acids. The CDR3 DNA follows: TGCGCCAGCAGCCAAGCTGGCAGGACCAGTAATGAAAAACTGTTTTTT. Translating gives CASSQAGRTSNEKLFF.